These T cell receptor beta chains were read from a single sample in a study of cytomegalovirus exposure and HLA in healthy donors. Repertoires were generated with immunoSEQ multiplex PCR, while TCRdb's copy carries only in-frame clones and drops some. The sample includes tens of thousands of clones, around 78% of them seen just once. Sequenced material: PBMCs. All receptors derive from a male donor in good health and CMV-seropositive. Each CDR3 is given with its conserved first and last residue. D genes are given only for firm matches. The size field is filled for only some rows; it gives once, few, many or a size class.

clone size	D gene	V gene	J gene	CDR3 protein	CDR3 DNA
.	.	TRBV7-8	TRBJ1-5	CASSLVEGPQHF	TGTGCCAGCAGCTTAGTGGAGGGTCCCCAGCATTTT
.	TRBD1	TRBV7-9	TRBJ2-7	CASSLARDRGNEQYF	TGTGCCAGCAGCTTAGCTAGGGACAGGGGGAACGAGCAGTACTTC
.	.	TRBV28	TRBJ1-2	CASTPGGETGGYTF	TGTGCCAGCACCCCGGGCGGGGAAACCGGGGGCTACACCTTC
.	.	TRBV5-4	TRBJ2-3	CASSTPRERPITDTQYF	TGTGCCAGCAGCACCCCCAGAGAGCGCCCCATCACAGATACGCAGTATTTT
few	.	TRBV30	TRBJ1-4	CARGHQGKLFF	TGTGCCCGGGGCCACCAGGGGAAACTGTTTTTT
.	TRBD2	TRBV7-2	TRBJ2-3	CASSRERTSGRGATDTQYF	TGTGCCAGCAGCCGAGAGAGGACTAGCGGGAGAGGGGCCACAGATACGCAGTATTTT
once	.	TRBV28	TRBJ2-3	CASSPIGPGRNTDTQYF	TGTGCCAGCAGTCCTATAGGCCCAGGGAGGAACACAGATACGCAGTATTTT
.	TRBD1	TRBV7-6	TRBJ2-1	CASSFGTVRSYNEQFF	TGTGCCAGCAGCTTCGGGACAGTGAGATCCTACAATGAGCAGTTCTTC
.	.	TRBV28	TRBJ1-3	CASSATVNTIYF	TGTGCCAGCAGTGCGACAGTAAACACCATATATTTT
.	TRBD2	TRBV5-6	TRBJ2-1	CASSLISWGLADNEQFF	TGTGCCAGCAGCTTGATAAGTTGGGGACTAGCTGACAATGAGCAGTTCTTC
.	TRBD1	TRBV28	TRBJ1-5	CASSSADRDQPQHF	TGTGCCAGCAGTTCCGCGGACAGGGATCAGCCCCAGCATTTT
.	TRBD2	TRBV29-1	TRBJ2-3	CSTKLAESTDTQYF	TGCAGCACGAAACTAGCGGAAAGCACAGATACGCAGTATTTT
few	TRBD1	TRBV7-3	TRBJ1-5	CASSVGTDSNQPQHF	TGTGCCAGCAGCGTCGGGACAGATAGCAATCAGCCCCAGCATTTT
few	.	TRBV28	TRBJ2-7	CASSPDSTYEQYF	TGTGCCAGCAGTCCGGACAGTACCTACGAGCAGTACTTC
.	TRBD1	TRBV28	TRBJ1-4	CASLEGQGREKLFF	TGTGCCAGCCTCGAGGGACAGGGAAGGGAAAAACTGTTTTTT
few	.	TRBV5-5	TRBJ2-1	CASSFPGSYNEQFF	TGTGCCAGCAGCTTTCCGGGGTCCTACAATGAGCAGTTCTTC
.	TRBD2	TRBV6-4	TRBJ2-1	CASSDWSGSNSEQFF	TGTGCCAGCAGTGACTGGAGCGGGAGCAATAGTGAGCAGTTCTTC
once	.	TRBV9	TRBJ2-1	CASSLGVAVYNEQFF	TGTGCCAGCAGCCTAGGGGTAGCCGTGTACAATGAGCAGTTCTTC
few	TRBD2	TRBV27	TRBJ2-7	CASRLQRGGWDEQYF	TGTGCCAGCAGGCTCCAGCGGGGGGGGTGGGACGAGCAGTACTTC
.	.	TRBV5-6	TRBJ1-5	CASSLVAVVNQPQHF	TGTGCCAGCAGCTTGGTGGCAGTTGTCAATCAGCCCCAGCATTTT
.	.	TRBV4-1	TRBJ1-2	CASSHHRGGAGYGYTF	TGCGCCAGCAGCCACCACAGAGGGGGGGCGGGCTATGGCTACACCTTC
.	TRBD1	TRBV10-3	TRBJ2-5	CAISGAGTGYETQYF	TGTGCCATCAGTGGGGCCGGGACAGGTTACGAGACCCAGTACTTC
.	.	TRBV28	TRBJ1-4	CASSLWGRWDVGKLFF	TGTGCCAGCAGTTTATGGGGGAGGTGGGATGTTGGAAAACTGTTTTTT
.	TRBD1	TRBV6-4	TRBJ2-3	CASSWGQGADTQYF	TGTGCCAGCAGCTGGGGACAGGGCGCAGATACGCAGTATTTT
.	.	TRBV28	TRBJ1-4	CALGRANEKLFF	TGTGCCTTGGGCAGGGCTAATGAAAAACTGTTTTTT
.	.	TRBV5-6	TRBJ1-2	CASGIPSLGPYGYTF	TGTGCCAGCGGAATCCCTTCTCTGGGGCCCTATGGCTACACCTTC
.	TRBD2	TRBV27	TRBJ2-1	CASSPRGGSNNEQFF	TGTGCCAGCAGTCCCCGGGGGGGGTCGAACAATGAGCAGTTCTTC
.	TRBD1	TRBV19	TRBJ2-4	CASSRQGTAKNIQYF	TGTGCCAGTAGCCGACAGGGGACGGCCAAAAACATTCAGTACTTC
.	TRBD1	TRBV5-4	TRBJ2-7	CASSLGDRGSYEQYF	TGTGCCAGCAGCTTGGGTGACAGGGGCTCCTACGAGCAGTACTTC
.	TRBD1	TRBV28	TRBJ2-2	CASSRDRFVGGSNTGELFF	TGTGCCAGCAGCCGGGACAGGTTCGTGGGGGGTTCGAACACCGGGGAGCTGTTTTTT
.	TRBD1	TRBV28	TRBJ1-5	CATSRGLGNQPQHF	TGTGCCACGTCCAGGGGGCTTGGAAATCAGCCCCAGCATTTT
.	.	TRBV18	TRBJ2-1	CASSPPGRSSYNEQFF	TGTGCCAGCTCACCACCGGGGAGGAGCTCCTACAATGAGCAGTTCTTC